This T cell receptor beta chain stems from a study of cytomegalovirus exposure and HLA in healthy donors. TCRdb keeps only in-frame clones here, not all; method: immunoSEQ multiplex PCR. The sample records some 170,000 clones, 95% to 96% being singletons. This CDR3 is 15 amino acids long. Germline CDR1 reads SGHKS; CDR2 reads YYEKEE (reference sequence). V was shortened by 1 base and J by 4 bases, with 14 bases between the two germline ends. Sequences were obtained from PBMCs. The chain is built from TRBV5-5 and TRBJ1-1; D unresolved. The receptor was derived from a young woman in good health and CMV-seronegative. CDR3 nucleotide sequence: TGTGCCAGCAGCTTGCCCAGATCCGGCGGCACTGAAGCTTTCTTT. Translated, it gives CASSLPRSGGTEAFF.